Following are 16 T cell receptor beta chains from one sample sequenced in a study of radiotherapy plus CTLA-4 blockade in lung cancer. Clones were sequenced by immunoSEQ multiplex PCR, and TCRdb holds only the in-frame ones, with some missing. The sample lists 50,000 or so clones; less than 85% were seen once. The sequenced sample was peripheral blood, obtained from a patient treated with radiotherapy plus ipilimumab. These TCRs come from a human donor with non-small cell lung cancer who had stable disease on radiotherapy plus ipilimumab.

This chain links TRBV7-2 with TRBJ1-6; D uncertain. This CDR3 is 15 amino acids long. Trimming removed 5 bases at V and 6 bases at J, with 14 bases between. CDR1 is SGHTA, CDR2 FQGNSA, per germline. CDR3 sequence (DNA): TGTGCCAGCAGCCTCGAACAAAAAAGTAATTCACCCCTCCACTTT. Translated: CASSLEQKSNSPLHF.

This chain links TRBV5-1 with TRBJ1-1; 7 bases are shared with TRBD1. This CDR3 region has 15 residues. Trimming removed 4 bases from V and 1 base from J; junction bases left unmatched: 7. Germline V lookup: CDR1 SGHRS, CDR2 YFSETQ. CDR3: CASSLQGLRNTEAFF. As DNA, the CDR3 is TGCGCCAGCAGCCTACAGGGGCTGCGGAACACTGAAGCTTTCTTT.

V and J are TRBV6-5 and TRBJ2-7, with 11 bases fitting TRBD2. Trimming removed 5 bases from V and 2 bases from J; junction bases left unmatched: 2. The CDR3 spans 14 residues. Per the germline V gene, CDR1 is MNHEY and CDR2 is SVGAGI. CDR3 loop: CASSPGLAAYEQYV. CDR3 bases: TGTGCCAGCAGTCCGGGACTAGCGGCCTACGAGCAGTACGTC.

J is TRBJ1-3 and V is TRBV18; 8 bases are shared with TRBD1. Germline assignment: CDR1 KGHSH and CDR2 LQKENI. The CDR3 extends over 17 amino acids. Trimming cost V 1 base and J 1 base; bases outside gene matches: 6. CDR3 bases: TGTGCCAGCTCACCACTGGGACAGGAAAGGTCTGGAAACACCATATATTTT. Amino acids: CASSPLGQERSGNTIYF.

The chain carries TRBV30 and TRBJ1-5; D is unresolved. Germline V gene data show CDR1 as GTSNPN and CDR2 as SVGIG (reference sequence). The CDR3 runs to 13 residues. The germline V and J ends were trimmed by 4 bases and 0 bases, with 7 bases remaining between them. CDR3 DNA sequence: TGTGCCTGGATGTCAGGTAGCAATCAGCCCCAGCATTTT. As protein: CAWMSGSNQPQHF.

The gene calls are TRBV7-2 and TRBJ1-6; D is unresolved. The CDR3 consists of 13 residues. V was shortened by 1 base and J by 9 bases, with 7 bases between the two germline ends. Germline V gives CDR1 SGHTA, CDR2 FQGNSA. The CDR3 loop is CASSLGGSSPLHF. CDR3 sequence (DNA): TGTGCCAGCAGCTTAGGGGGATCTTCACCCCTCCACTTT.

This chain uses TRBV6-4 with TRBJ2-2, with 10 bases aligning to TRBD1. The CDR3 has 15 amino acids. V trimming: 2 bases; J trimming: 4 bases; junction bases outside the gene matches: 1. Germline-derived CDR1 and CDR2 are MRHNA and SNTAGT. CDR3 in DNA: TGTGCCAGCAGTGACGGGACAGGGGTCACCGGGGAGCTGTTTTTT. The encoded protein is CASSDGTGVTGELFF.

The gene calls are TRBV19 and TRBJ1-2; D is perhaps TRBD1 (5 bases). Germline V lookup: CDR1 LNHDA, CDR2 SQIVND (reference sequence). Trimming shortened V by 2 bases and J by 6 bases, and 13 bases separated the two germline ends. This CDR3 comprises 14 residues. The DNA of the CDR3 is TGTGCCAGTAGTATAATGACAGCCTCGGATGGCTACACCTTC. Its protein product is CASSIMTASDGYTF.

The chain recombines TRBV18 with TRBJ1-4, with 8 bases fitting TRBD1. Trimming took 6 bases from V and 0 from J; bases not matched to a gene: 9. Germline lookup yields CDR1 KGHSH and CDR2 LQKENI. The CDR3 length is 17 residues. The CDR3 loop reads CASSPDRGTATNEKLFF. The CDR3 coding sequence is TGTGCCAGCTCTCCTGACAGGGGCACCGCAACTAATGAAAAACTGTTTTTT.

The gene calls are TRBV6-1 and TRBJ2-3; 8 bases fit TRBD2. The CDR3 sequence is 15 residues long. Trimming cost V 6 bases and J 1 base; bases outside gene matches: 6. Looked up from germline, CDR1 is MNHNS and CDR2 is SASEGT. DNA for the CDR3: TGTGCCAGCAGAAGAACTAGCGGCGGCACAGATACGCAGTATTTT. This gives the protein CASRRTSGGTDTQYF.

CDR3 DNA: TGTGCCAGCAGCAACAGGGACAGCTTATACAATGAGCAGTTCTTC. This gives the protein CASSNRDSLYNEQFF. The chain couples TRBV6-1 to TRBJ2-1; TRBD1 agrees at 7 bases. Losses at the gene ends were 6 bases for V and 4 bases for J; bases not matched to a gene: 9. Germline CDR1 reads MNHNS; CDR2 reads SASEGT. CDR3 length: 15 residues.

The gene calls are TRBV25-1 and TRBJ1-5; a possible D gene is TRBD1 (5 bases). Germline lookup yields CDR1 MGHDK and CDR2 SYGVNS. The CDR3 has 14 amino acids. V dropped 3 bases and J dropped 5 bases, with 11 bases sitting between them. CDR3 region: CASSEFGGDQPQHF. CDR3 nucleotide sequence: TGTGCCAGCAGTGAGTTTGGAGGGGATCAGCCCCAGCATTTT.

This chain uses TRBV25-1 with TRBJ2-1; no clear D. V was clipped by 1 base and J by 7 bases, with 5 bases between them. The CDR3 has 12 residues. Looked up from germline, CDR1 is MGHDK and CDR2 is SYGVNS. The CDR3 DNA reads as TGTGCCAGCAGTGAATGGGCTAATGAGCAGTTCTTC. Its translation: CASSEWANEQFF. The variable domain in full, with the rest retrieved from reference TRBV25-1 and TRBJ2-1, is EADIYQTPRYLVIGTGKKITLECSQTMGHDKMYWYQQDPGMELHLIHYSYGVNSTEKGDLSSESTVSRIRTEHFPLTLESARPSHTSQYLCASSEWANEQFFGPGTRLTVL.

The sample holds a few counts of this clone. The chain links TRBV18 to TRBJ2-5, with D perhaps matching TRBD2 (5 bases). Germline CDR1 reads KGHSH; CDR2 reads LQKENI. The V end lost 3 bases, the J end lost 8 bases, and 19 bases lay between the germline ends. The CDR3 is 15 amino acids. The CDR3 DNA reads as TGTGCCAGCTCACCTCGGACTCTCCTCCAAGTCACCCAGTACTTC. Encoded protein: CASSPRTLLQVTQYF.

V is TRBV11-2 and J is TRBJ2-7; no definite D call. Between the trimmed V and J ends, which lost 3 bases and 3 bases, there was a span of 3 bases. The CDR3 totals 11 residues. CDR1 is SGHAT, CDR2 FQNNGV, per germline. CDR3 protein: CASSFYYEQYF. In nucleotides, the CDR3 is TGTGCCAGCAGCTTCTACTACGAGCAGTACTTC.

The V call is TRBV15, the J call TRBJ1-5, with unresolved D. The CDR3 sequence is 14 residues long. V was pared by 0 bases and J by 7 bases, with 10 bases between. Germline CDR1 reads LNHNV; CDR2 reads YYDKDF (reference sequence). This CDR3 reads CATSRDGVAQPQHF. In nucleotides, the CDR3 is TGTGCCACCAGCAGAGATGGAGTAGCGCAGCCCCAGCATTTT.